This T cell receptor beta chain was obtained from a study of cytomegalovirus exposure and HLA in healthy donors. The V end was cut by 0 bases, the J end by 7 bases, with 12 bases between. CDR3 size: 15 residues. CDR1 is MNHEY, CDR2 SVGAGI, per germline. The PCR employed 60 Vbeta primers together with 13 Jbeta primers. Here immunoSEQ multiplex PCR was the method, and the copy in TCRdb shows in-frame clones only, minus some. The sample shows approximately 190,000 clones, 75% to 90% of them seen only once. Material for sequencing was PBMCs. The chain combines TRBV6-5 with TRBJ1-4, with no clear D. The receptor comes from a young woman in good health and CMV-seronegative. CDR3 amino acids: CASSYSRGWGEKLFF. The DNA for the CDR3 is TGTGCCAGCAGTTACTCCCGGGGATGGGGTGAAAAACTGTTTTTT.